These T cell receptor beta chains were read from a single sample in a study of blood T cells in healthy people across ages. MiXCR, applied by TCRdb to the 5' RACE reads, yields one record per CDR3 protein. The data hold some 760,000 distinct CDR3 sequences, with roughly 25% observed a single time. The data were also submitted as part of a second study, on T cells of mothers and their children.

Sequenced: blood. All receptors derive from a boy aged 5 to 17 in good health. Each CDR3 is given without its conserved first and last residue.

cdr3_length v_call cdr3_aa
13 TRBV7-6 ASSLELAFYNEQF
13 TRBV7-9 ASSPVGQGYQPQH
13 TRBV5-1 ASSSGLAGFNEQF
12 TRBV29-1 SVEADFGDEKLF
11 TRBV9 ASSVGGDNEQF
12 TRBV5-6 ASKAARITDTQY
13 TRBV3-1 ASSSPGLSLNEQF
11 TRBV9 ASSVRDPETQY
9 TRBV20-1 SASGIDTQY
12 TRBV10-2 ASSGLAALETQY
10 TRBV12-3/TRBV12-4 ASDGGTDTQY
12 TRBV20-1 SARVQGLTSGQY
13 TRBV20-1 SARDVIAGTDTQY
13 TRBV7-2 ASSKTSGGYNEQF
13 TRBV10-3 AISVELGALDTQY
13 TRBV12-3/TRBV12-4 ASSSGTGRNNEQF
14 TRBV20-1 SASYTRLVAPYEQY
14 TRBV28 ASSRDSGGSNYGYT
11 TRBV7-3 ASSEDRDRTQY
15 TRBV27 ASSLLGTGGLHYEQY
12 TRBV6-5 ASSQLAGKRTQY
10 TRBV6-5 ASSYNGETQY
13 TRBV6-1 ASSKAGTANYEQY
12 TRBV4-1 ASSQDAPGQPQH